These 23 T cell receptor beta chains originate from one sample sequenced in a study of T cell repertoires in cytomegalovirus infection. Their cognate antigens are unknown. TCRdb reprocessed the reads with MiXCR, giving one entry per CDR3 protein. The table includes some 940,000 distinct CDR3 sequences, about 33% detected once. The sequencing here drew on cultured CD8+ T cells from PBMCs, taken from culture after CMV antigen stimulation. These receptors were taken from a human donor in good health (CMV status not recorded). Some clones in this sample may be carry-over from other donors' samples.

V usage is TRBV4-3 and J usage is TRBJ2-1; 8 positions agree with TRBD2. V trimming: 3 bases; J trimming: 8 bases; junction bases outside the gene matches: 9. Germline assignment: CDR1 LGHNA and CDR2 YSLEER. The CDR3 contains 15 residues. In DNA, the CDR3 is TGCGCCAGCAGCCAGGGAGAAGCGGGGGTTTATGAGCAGTTCTTC. It is translated as CASSQGEAGVYEQFF.

This clonotype was counted a few times. The chain has TRBV7-9 and TRBJ1-6, with D tentatively TRBD1 (6 bases). The CDR3 is 13 residues long. Trimming shortened V by 5 bases and J by 14 bases, and 16 bases separated the two germline ends. Per germline, CDR1 SEHNR and CDR2 FQNEAQ (reference sequence). CDR3 sequence: CASSTGGPGALHF. The CDR3 DNA is TGTGCCAGCAGCACCGGCGGCCCAGGGGCCCTCCACTTT.

This chain joins TRBV7-2 and TRBJ2-3; unclear D gene. Per germline, CDR1 SGHTA and CDR2 FQGNSA. The ends were cut back, 1 base at V and 5 bases at J, with 7 bases in the middle. The CDR3 is made up of 13 amino acids. CDR3: CASSLDWGDTQYF. CDR3 coding DNA: TGTGCCAGCAGCTTAGATTGGGGAGATACGCAGTATTTT.

With regard to this clonotype: Relative to the germline gene, one junction end is altered; a read error may explain this. The chain joins TRBV28 to TRBJ2-3, with TRBD1 identical over 8 bases. Germline V gene sequence: CDR1 MDHEN, CDR2 SYDVKM. This CDR3 is built from 16 residues. The CDR3 coding sequence is TGTGCCAGCTGTTTAGGCATGGACAGGGCAGGAGATACGCAGTATTTT. Translating it yields CASCLGMDRAGDTQYF.

The V call is TRBV6-5, the J call TRBJ2-1; 9 positions agree with TRBD2. The CDR3 consists of 20 residues. V was pared by 6 bases and J by 0 bases, with 18 bases of the junction left unmatched. The germline V gene has CDR1 MNHEY and CDR2 SVGAGI. The chain's CDR3 is CASSRYPPGGGAFSYNEQFF. CDR3 in DNA: TGTGCCAGCAGCCGATACCCCCCGGGCGGGGGGGCCTTCTCCTACAATGAGCAGTTCTTC.

This sequence joins TRBV4-1 and TRBJ2-5; possibly TRBD1 for D (5 bases). The CDR3 is made up of 13 amino acids. CDR1 and CDR2 from the germline V gene are MGHRA and YSYEKL. Trimming pared 1 base from V and 6 bases from J, leaving 9 bases between. The CDR3 DNA reads as TGCGCCAGCAGCCAAGGGGGCGGAAAGACCCAGTACTTC. Protein sequence: CASSQGGGKTQYF.

This clonotype has a handful of counts. This chain connects TRBV6-5 to TRBJ2-1; D possibly corresponds to TRBD1 (6 bases). Deletions cut 5 bases from V and 4 bases from J, with 15 bases between. Looked up from germline, CDR1 is MNHEY and CDR2 is SVGAGI. CDR3 length: 15 amino acids. CDR3 sequence reads: CASSPHRDPYNEQFF. The CDR3 region has the DNA TGTGCCAGCAGTCCCCACAGGGACCCTTACAATGAGCAGTTCTTC.

This clonotype showed up just a few times. This chain connects TRBV28 to TRBJ2-5; TRBD2 matches 15 bases. The J segment lost 2 bases and the V segment lost 5 bases, leaving 6 bases of the junction unmatched. CDR3 size: 17 residues. CDR1 is MDHEN and CDR2 is SYDVKM in the germline V gene. The CDR3 loop reads CASSPRTSGGGQETQYF. As DNA, the CDR3 is TGTGCCAGCAGTCCTAGGACTAGCGGGGGGGGGCAAGAGACCCAGTACTTC. Using reference TRBV28 and TRBJ2-5 for the parts outside the CDR3, the full variable domain is DVKVTQSSRYLVKRTGEKVFLECVQDMDHENMFWYRQDPGLGLRLIYFSYDVKMKEKGDIPEGYSVSREKKERFSLILESASTNQTSMYLCASSPRTSGGGQETQYFGPGTRLLVL.

In its sample, this clonotype was seen a few times. This rearrangement joins TRBV19 to TRBJ1-1; D not resolved. The CDR3 runs to 14 residues. V dropped 3 bases and J dropped 4 bases, with 12 bases sitting between them. Germline lookup yields CDR1 LNHDA and CDR2 SQIVND (reference sequence). The chain's CDR3 is CASSIGDLGTEAFF. The CDR3 DNA sequence: TGTGCCAGTAGTATCGGGGATTTGGGCACTGAAGCTTTCTTT.

The chain links TRBV4-2 to TRBJ1-5, with 8 bases matching TRBD1. Trimming removed 4 bases from V and 3 bases from J; junction bases left unmatched: 11. Germline values: CDR1 LGHNA, CDR2 YNFKEQ. CDR3 length: 17 residues. CDR3 DNA: TGTGCCAGCAGCCTCACAACCCCGACAGGGGCCAATCAGCCCCAGCATTTT. This encodes CASSLTTPTGANQPQHF.

The chain uses TRBV5-1 and TRBJ2-1; 12 bases fit TRBD1. V was clipped by 1 base and J by 7 bases; unmatched bases: 18. The CDR3 loop spans 20 amino acids. CDR1 is SGHRS, CDR2 YFSETQ, per germline. The CDR3 protein is CASSLPGQGAEAGVPNEQFF. In DNA form, the CDR3 reads TGCGCCAGCAGCTTGCCGGGACAGGGGGCGGAAGCGGGGGTACCTAATGAGCAGTTCTTC.

The chain recombines TRBV6-5 with TRBJ2-3, with D possibly called TRBD1 or TRBD2 (5 bases each). The CDR3 extends over 17 amino acids. CDR1 and CDR2 (germline): MNHEY, SVGAGI. Trimming pared 2 bases from V and 2 bases from J, leaving 17 bases between. CDR3 DNA sequence: TGTGCCAGCAGTTACGGACCCACCGGGGCGAACACAGATACGCAGTATTTT. Amino acids: CASSYGPTGANTDTQYF.

There are a few counts of this clonotype. CDR3 nucleotide sequence: TGTGCCAGCAGCCTTCGGACAGATTACAATGAGCAGTTCTTC. Protein sequence: CASSLRTDYNEQFF. This chain uses TRBV6-2 or TRBV6-3 with TRBJ2-1; a weak D match, TRBD1 (6 bases). The CDR3 is 14 residues long. Trimming cost V 6 bases and J 4 bases, with 13 bases left between them. The germline V gene encodes CDR1 MNHEY and CDR2 SVGEGT.

The V call is TRBV7-6, the J call TRBJ2-1, with D hard to call. The length of the CDR3 is 12 residues. Trimming shortened V by 4 bases and J by 8 bases, and 9 bases separated the two germline ends. Germline CDR1 is SGHVS and CDR2 is FNYEAQ. CDR3 in DNA: TGTGCCAGCAGCTCCACGTTGTATGAGCAGTTCTTC. Translated: CASSSTLYEQFF.

On this clonotype: One junction end disagrees with the germline gene, perhaps due to a read error. V gene TRBV7-6 combines with J gene TRBJ2-5; D is possibly TRBD1 (5 bases). Germline V gives CDR1 SGHVS, CDR2 FNYEAQ. The CDR3 has 13 amino acids. This chain's CDR3 is CVSSFRVWETQYF. The CDR3 DNA reads as TGTGTCAGCAGCTTCAGGGTTTGGGAGACCCAGTACTTC.

A few counts support this clonotype. The junction shows a germline mismatch at one end, possibly a read error. V usage is TRBV12-5 and J usage is TRBJ1-5; D perhaps matches TRBD1 (5 bases). Germline values: CDR1 LGHNT, CDR2 FRNRAP. The CDR3 is made up of 12 amino acids. The CDR3 loop reads CASALGHQPQHF. CDR3 in DNA: TGTGCTAGTGCTTTGGGGCATCAGCCCCAGCATTTT.

This clonotype was found many times. The chain employs TRBV7-8 and TRBJ1-3, with unresolved D. Germline V gene sequence: CDR1 SGHVS, CDR2 FQNEAQ. The CDR3 consists of 16 residues. Deletions cut 8 bases from V and 0 bases from J, with 17 bases between. CDR3 amino acids: CASLAEKVPSGNTIYF. The CDR3 DNA sequence: TGTGCCAGCCTCGCCGAGAAGGTTCCCTCTGGAAACACCATATATTTT.

About this clonotype itself: A much larger clone lies a single base off, so this may be a read error. The gene calls are TRBV6-2 or TRBV6-3 and TRBJ1-1; possibly TRBD1 for D (6 bases). Trimming removed 6 bases from V and 3 bases from J, with 14 bases in between. The V gene's germline CDR1 is MNHEY and CDR2 SVGEGT. The CDR3 is made up of 14 amino acids. The CDR3 spells CASREDSWDTEAFF. The CDR3 coding sequence is TGTGCCAGCAGGGAGGACAGTTGGGACACTGAAGCTTTCTTT.

The chain carries TRBV13 and TRBJ1-4; tentative D call: TRBD1 (5 bases). Trimming took 4 bases from V and 10 from J, leaving 16 bases between them. The germline V gene has CDR1 PRHDT and CDR2 FYEKMQ (reference sequence). This CDR3 has 14 residues. This chain's CDR3 is CASSSPGPILKLFF. CDR3 bases: TGTGCCAGCAGCTCGCCGGGACCGATTTTAAAACTGTTTTTT.

The rearrangement joins TRBV7-9 to TRBJ1-1; TRBD1 is a possible D gene (6 bases). Germline CDR1 and CDR2: SEHNR and FQNEAQ (reference sequence). The CDR3 runs to 11 residues. Trimming took off 5 bases at V and 11 bases at J, with 12 bases between the two ends. The CDR3 nucleotides are TGTGCCAGCAGCACAACAGGGTTGGCTTTCTTT. It translates to CASSTTGLAFF.

This clonotype has just a few counts. The CDR3 coding sequence is TGTGCCAGCAGTGAGTCGGGGGGCTACAATGAGCAGTTCTTC. Its translation: CASSESGGYNEQFF. This chain links TRBV6-1 with TRBJ2-1; the match to TRBD2 covers 7 bases. V lost 3 bases, J lost 3 bases, and 2 bases stayed unmatched. The CDR3 length is 14 residues. Germline V CDR1 and CDR2: MNHNS, SASEGT.

The V call is TRBV10-3, the J call TRBJ2-7; D might be TRBD2 (6 bases). V lost 9 bases to trimming and J lost 5 bases, with 14 bases between them. CDR1 and CDR2 (germline): ENHRY, SYGVKD. This CDR3 is 12 amino acids long. CDR3 sequence: CAILTRRDEQYF. The CDR3 DNA reads as TGTGCCATATTGACAAGGAGGGACGAGCAGTACTTC.

This clonotype turned up a few times. V is TRBV7-2 and J is TRBJ2-2, with TRBD2 as a possible D gene (6 bases). Trimming took off 1 base at V and 4 bases at J, with 7 bases between the two ends. Germline values: CDR1 SGHTA, CDR2 FQGNSA. This CDR3 region has 14 residues. The CDR3 sequence is CASSLGDSTGELFF. The CDR3 DNA sequence: TGTGCCAGCAGCTTAGGGGACTCCACCGGGGAGCTGTTTTTT.